This T cell receptor beta chain was identified during a study of shared clonotypes between healthy human individuals. The study, taken as a whole, reports: Sharing of clonotypes among donors was expected to vary with sequencing depth.

Nashville, Tennessee was home to all donors, each a Caucasian adult. With respect to this clone: The target antigen is unknown.

Sequencing on ten immunoSEQ deep assay plates was performed for unsorted PBMC DNA. Produced via immunoSEQ multiplex PCR; TCRdb's table is partial and in-frame only. The sample shows fewer than 600,000 clones, 70% to 80% of them seen only once. Germline V gene data show CDR1 as SNHLY and CDR2 as FYNNEI. There are 15 residues in the CDR3. V gave up 6 bases and J gave up 5 bases; unmatched junction bases: 7. Material for sequencing was PBMCs. This TCR was sampled from a woman aged 40 to 55 in good health. Some clones in this sample may be carry-over from other donors' samples. The chain recombines TRBV2 with TRBJ2-5; the match to TRBD1 covers 12 bases. The CDR3 DNA is TGTGCCAGCAGAGCCGGGACAGGGGGCGGCGAGACCCAGTACTTC. It is translated as CASRAGTGGGETQYF.